The text below deals with one T cell receptor (beta chain). Its antigen is not known. The assay was immunoSEQ multiplex PCR, and TCRdb's table has in-frame clones only and misses some. The table has 70,000 or so clones, around 78% seen once; the top ten hold around a quarter. Germline CDR1 MNHEY, CDR2 SVGAGI. The CDR3 loop spans 14 amino acids. V was trimmed by 7 bases and J by 4 bases, leaving 16 bases between them. The sample is drawn from a study of T cell responses to AZD1222 COVID-19 vaccine. Whole-study results and caveats: Along spike, vaccine-associated CD4 TCRs were found throughout, with dominance at 160-218 and 743-854. Following two doses of AZD1222, Spike-specific TCR breadth and depth rose.

The genes are TRBV6-5 and TRBJ2-5, with D perhaps TRBD2 (5 bases). The sample consisted of peripheral blood, taken 28 days after the second AZD1222 dose. This sequence originates from an adult who received the AZD1222 COVID-19 vaccine. The CDR3 nucleotides are TGTGCCAGCATCCTCGGCGGGCCCGGAGAGACCCAGTACTTC. Translating it yields CASILGGPGETQYF.